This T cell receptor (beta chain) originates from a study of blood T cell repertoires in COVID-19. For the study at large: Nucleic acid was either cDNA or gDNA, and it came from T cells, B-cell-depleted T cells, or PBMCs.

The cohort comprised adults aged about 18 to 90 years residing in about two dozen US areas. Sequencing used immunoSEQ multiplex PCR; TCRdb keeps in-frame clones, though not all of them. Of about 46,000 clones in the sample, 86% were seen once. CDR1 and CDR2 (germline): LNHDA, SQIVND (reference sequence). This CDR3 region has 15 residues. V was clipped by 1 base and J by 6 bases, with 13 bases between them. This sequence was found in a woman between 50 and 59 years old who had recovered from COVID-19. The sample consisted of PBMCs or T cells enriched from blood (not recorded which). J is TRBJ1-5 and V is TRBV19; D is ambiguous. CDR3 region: CASSIGALDGQPQHF. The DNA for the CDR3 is TGTGCCAGTAGTATAGGGGCCTTAGACGGTCAGCCCCAGCATTTT.